The clone carrying this TCR beta chain was recorded many times. The target antigen is unknown. The source of the sample is a study of CD8 T cells in ankylosing spondylitis. Study-level points and caveats: In ankylosing spondylitis blood, a motif of 7 to 9 highly homologous TCR beta variants appeared characteristic. Disease-linked clones proved CD8+ and comparatively uncommon in peripheral blood. In ankylosing spondylitis patients, matched synovial fluid reportedly showed significant enrichment of disease-linked clones.

Making the TCR beta libraries involved quantitative 5'-RACE with molecular barcodes. MiXCR, applied by TCRdb to the 5' RACE reads, yields one record per CDR3 protein. The data show 200,000 to 300,000 distinct CDR3 sequences, approximately 12% seen once. The CDR3 sequence is 12 residues long. Germline V CDR1 and CDR2: KGHDR, SFDVKD. V lost 5 bases, J lost 8 bases, and 11 bases lay in between. This receptor was identified in a male donor with ankylosing spondylitis or in good health (not recorded which). Material for sequencing was blood, either unsorted or a sorted T cell fraction (not recorded which). The genes are TRBV24-1 and TRBJ1-2, with unresolved D. CDR3 DNA: TGTGCCACCAGTGTCGAGGATGGGGGCTACACCTTC. Residues: CATSVEDGGYTF.